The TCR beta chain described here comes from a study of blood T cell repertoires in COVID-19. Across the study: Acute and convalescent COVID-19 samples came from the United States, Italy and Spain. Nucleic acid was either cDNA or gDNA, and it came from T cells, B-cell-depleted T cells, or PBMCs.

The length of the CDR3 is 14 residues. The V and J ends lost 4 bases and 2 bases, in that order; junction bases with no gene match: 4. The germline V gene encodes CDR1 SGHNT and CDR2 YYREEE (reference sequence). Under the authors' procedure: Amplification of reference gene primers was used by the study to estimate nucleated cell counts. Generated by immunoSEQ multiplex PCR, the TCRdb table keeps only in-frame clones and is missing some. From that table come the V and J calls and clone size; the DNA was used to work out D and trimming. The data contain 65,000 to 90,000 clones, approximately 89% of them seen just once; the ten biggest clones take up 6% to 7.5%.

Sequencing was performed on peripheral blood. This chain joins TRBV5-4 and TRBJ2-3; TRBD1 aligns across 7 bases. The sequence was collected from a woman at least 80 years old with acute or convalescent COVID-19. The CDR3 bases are TGTGCCAGCAGCCACAGGGGAAACACAGATACGCAGTATTTT. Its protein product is CASSHRGNTDTQYF.